The present T cell receptor (beta chain) was sequenced within a study of cytomegalovirus exposure and HLA in healthy donors. General study findings and limits: Later on, analysis showed that most CMV-associated TCR beta chains appeared to be HLA-restricted.

The sample holds a few counts of this clone. What it binds is not known. The PCR used 60 Vbeta and 13 Jbeta primers. The repertoire was sequenced with immunoSEQ multiplex PCR; TCRdb's copy has only in-frame clones and lacks some. The top ten hold around 2.6% of the sample, which has 120,000 or so clones, about a sixth seen once. Germline lookup yields CDR1 SGHRS and CDR2 YFSETQ. The CDR3 spans 16 residues. V was cut by 4 bases and J by 3 bases, with 20 bases left in between. The sequenced sample was PBMCs. This chain joins TRBV5-1 and TRBJ2-7, with D possibly TRBD1 on 5 matching bases. The source of this sequence is a female donor in good health and CMV-seropositive. The CDR3 reads CASSNGYWQGSYEQYF. The CDR3 region has the DNA TGCGCCAGCAGCAACGGGTATTGGCAGGGTAGCTACGAGCAGTACTTC.